Included here is one T cell receptor (beta chain) sequence, with context. V shed 0 bases and J shed 8 bases, with 7 bases lying between them. CDR3 size: 12 residues. The germline V gene has CDR1 GTSNPN and CDR2 SVGIG (reference sequence). This entry is derived from a study of blood T cell repertoires in COVID-19. At the level of the study: Acute and convalescent COVID-19 specimens originated in the United States, Italy and Spain. The cDNA or gDNA used as material had been derived from T cells, B-cell-depleted T cells, or PBMCs.

Original handling: By means of reference gene primer amplification, nucleated cell counts were estimated. Produced via immunoSEQ multiplex PCR; TCRdb's table is partial and in-frame only. The D gene and trimming were derived from the DNA, and the V and J assignments and clone size from that table. The profile covers tens of thousands of clones, with over 75% appearing a single time and 9.5% to 13% taken by the ten largest. Sequenced sample: peripheral blood. The sequence came from a man between 65 and 79 years old with active or convalescent COVID-19. The J gene is TRBJ1-4, the V gene TRBV30; no clear D gene. DNA for the CDR3: TGTGCCTGGAGTGTACGGTGGGAAAAACTGTTTTTT. Its protein product is CAWSVRWEKLFF. Supplemented by reference TRBV30 and TRBJ1-4, the full variable domain reads SQTIHQWPATLVQPVGSPLSLECTVEGTSNPNLYWYRQAAGRGLQLLFYSVGIGQISSEVPQNLSASRPQDRQFILSSKKLLLSDSGFYLCAWSVRWEKLFFGSGTQLSVL.